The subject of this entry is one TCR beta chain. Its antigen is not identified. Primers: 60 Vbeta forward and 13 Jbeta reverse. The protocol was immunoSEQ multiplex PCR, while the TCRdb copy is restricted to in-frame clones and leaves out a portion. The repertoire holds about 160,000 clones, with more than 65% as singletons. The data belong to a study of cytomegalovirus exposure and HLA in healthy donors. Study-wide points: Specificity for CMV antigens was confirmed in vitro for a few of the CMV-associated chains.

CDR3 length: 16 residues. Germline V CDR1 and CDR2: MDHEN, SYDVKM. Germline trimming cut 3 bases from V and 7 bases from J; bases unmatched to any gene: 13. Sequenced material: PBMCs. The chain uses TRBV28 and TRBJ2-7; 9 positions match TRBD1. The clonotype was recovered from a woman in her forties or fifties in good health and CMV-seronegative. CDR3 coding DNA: TGTGCCAGCAGTTTCCTACAGGGGGCCCGGAATGGAGAGCAGTACTTC. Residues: CASSFLQGARNGEQYF.